The clone carrying this T cell receptor beta chain was seen at least ten times. What it binds is unknown. Template switching introduced a universal primer site, and the cDNA bore unique molecular identifiers. TCRdb redid the calling of the 5' RACE reads with MiXCR, one entry per CDR3 protein. The sample carries 640,000 or so distinct CDR3 sequences, approximately 6% recorded once. The sample is drawn from a study of identical twins. Among all donors, each was a healthy Caucasian. General study results and limits: Within beta out-of-frame sequences, the excess sharing observed between twins was weaker. Those out-of-frame alpha sequences shared by twins showed an excess of low generation probability.

Germline V gives CDR1 SQVTM, CDR2 ANQGSEA. V was cut by 4 bases and J by 0 bases, with 17 bases left in between. The CDR3 runs to 16 residues. This TCR derives from a man aged 18-30 years in good health. Sequencing was performed on naive T cells sorted from blood. The J gene is TRBJ2-3, the V gene TRBV29-1; possible D gene TRBD2, 7 bases. The CDR3 DNA reads TGCAGCGTTGTGGGGGGGGGCCGTGCTAGCACAGATACGCAGTATTTT. Translated, it gives CSVVGGGRASTDTQYF.